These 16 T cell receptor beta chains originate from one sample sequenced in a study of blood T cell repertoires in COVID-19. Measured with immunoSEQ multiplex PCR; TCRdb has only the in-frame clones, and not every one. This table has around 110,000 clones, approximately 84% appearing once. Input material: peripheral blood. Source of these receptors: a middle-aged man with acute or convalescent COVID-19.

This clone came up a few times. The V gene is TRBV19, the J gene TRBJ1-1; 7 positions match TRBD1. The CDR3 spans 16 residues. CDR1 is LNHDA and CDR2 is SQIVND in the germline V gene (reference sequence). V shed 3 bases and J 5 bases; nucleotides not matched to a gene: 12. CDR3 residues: CASSITLGGRGTEAFF. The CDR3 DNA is TGTGCCAGTAGTATTACGTTAGGGGGCCGTGGGACTGAAGCTTTCTTT.

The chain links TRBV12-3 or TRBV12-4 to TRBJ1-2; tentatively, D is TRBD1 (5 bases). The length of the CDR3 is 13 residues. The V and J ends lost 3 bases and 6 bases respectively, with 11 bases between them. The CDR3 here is CASSLARVHGYTF. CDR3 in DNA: TGTGCCAGCAGTTTGGCCAGGGTTCATGGCTACACCTTC.

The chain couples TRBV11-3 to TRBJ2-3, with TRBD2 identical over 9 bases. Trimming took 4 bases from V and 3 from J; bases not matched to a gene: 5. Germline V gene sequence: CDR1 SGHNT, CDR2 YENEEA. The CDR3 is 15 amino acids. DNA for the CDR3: TGTGCCAGCAGCTCCTCCGCGGGAGGGACAGATACGCAGTATTTT. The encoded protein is CASSSSAGGTDTQYF. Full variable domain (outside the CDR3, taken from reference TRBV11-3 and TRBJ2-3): EAGVVQSPRYKIIEKKQPVAFWCNPISGHNTLYWYLQNLGQGPELLIRYENEEAVDDSQLPKDRFSAERLKGVDSTLKIQPAELGDSAVYLCASSSSAGGTDTQYFGPGTRLTVL.

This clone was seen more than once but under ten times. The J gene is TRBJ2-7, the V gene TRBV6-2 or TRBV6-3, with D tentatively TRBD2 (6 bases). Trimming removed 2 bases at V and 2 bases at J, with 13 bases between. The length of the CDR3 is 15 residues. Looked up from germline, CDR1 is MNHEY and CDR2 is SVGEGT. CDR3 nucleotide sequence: TGTGCCAGCAGTTACCGGGCGGGACTTCCCTACGAGCAGTACTTC. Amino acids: CASSYRAGLPYEQYF.

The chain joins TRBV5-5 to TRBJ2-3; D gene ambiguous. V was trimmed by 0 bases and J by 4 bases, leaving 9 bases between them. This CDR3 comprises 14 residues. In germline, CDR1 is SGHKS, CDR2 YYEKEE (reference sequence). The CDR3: CASSLVAVADTQYF. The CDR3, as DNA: TGTGCCAGCAGCTTGGTAGCTGTCGCAGATACGCAGTATTTT.

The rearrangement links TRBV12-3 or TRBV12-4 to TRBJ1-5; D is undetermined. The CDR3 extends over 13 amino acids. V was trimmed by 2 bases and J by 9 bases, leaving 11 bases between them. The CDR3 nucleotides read TGTGCCAGCAGTTTAAACAGACCAACGCCCCAGCATTTT. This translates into CASSLNRPTPQHF.

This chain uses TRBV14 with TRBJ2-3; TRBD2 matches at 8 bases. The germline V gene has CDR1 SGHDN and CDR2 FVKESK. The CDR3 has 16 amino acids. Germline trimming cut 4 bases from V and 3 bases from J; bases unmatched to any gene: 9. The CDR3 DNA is TGTGCCAGCAGCCTTTTAGCGGGAAAAGGGACAGATACGCAGTATTTT. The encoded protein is CASSLLAGKGTDTQYF.

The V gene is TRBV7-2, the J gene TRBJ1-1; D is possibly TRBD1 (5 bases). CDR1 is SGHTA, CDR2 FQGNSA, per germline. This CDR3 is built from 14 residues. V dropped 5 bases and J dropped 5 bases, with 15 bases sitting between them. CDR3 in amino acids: CASSAQQQGTEAFF. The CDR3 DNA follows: TGTGCCAGCAGCGCACAGCAGCAGGGTACTGAAGCTTTCTTT. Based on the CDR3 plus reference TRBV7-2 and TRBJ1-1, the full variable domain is GAGVSQSPSNKVTEKGKDVELRCDPISGHTALYWYRQSLGQGLEFLIYFQGNSAPDKSGLPSDRFSAERTGGSVSTLTIQRTQQEDSAVYLCASSAQQQGTEAFFGQGTRLTVV.

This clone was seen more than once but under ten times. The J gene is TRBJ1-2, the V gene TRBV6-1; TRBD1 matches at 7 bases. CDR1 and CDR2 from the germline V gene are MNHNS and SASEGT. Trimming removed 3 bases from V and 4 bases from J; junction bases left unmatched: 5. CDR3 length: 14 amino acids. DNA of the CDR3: TGTGCCAGCAGTGAGGGGGACAGCCTCTATGGCTACACCTTC. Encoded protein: CASSEGDSLYGYTF.

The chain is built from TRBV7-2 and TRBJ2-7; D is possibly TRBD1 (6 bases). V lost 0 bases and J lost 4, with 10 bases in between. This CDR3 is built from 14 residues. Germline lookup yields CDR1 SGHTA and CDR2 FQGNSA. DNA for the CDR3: TGTGCCAGCAGCTTAGCCTCGACAGGATACGAGCAGTACTTC. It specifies CASSLASTGYEQYF. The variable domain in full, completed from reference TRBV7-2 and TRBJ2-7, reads GAGVSQSPSNKVTEKGKDVELRCDPISGHTALYWYRQSLGQGLEFLIYFQGNSAPDKSGLPSDRFSAERTGGSVSTLTIQRTQQEDSAVYLCASSLASTGYEQYFGPGTRLTVT.

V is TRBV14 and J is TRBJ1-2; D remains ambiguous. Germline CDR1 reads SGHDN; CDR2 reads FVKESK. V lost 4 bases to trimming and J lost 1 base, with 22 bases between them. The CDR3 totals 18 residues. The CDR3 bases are TGTGCCAGCAGCCCCCCAAACGGTGGTGGGCCCGGTAACTATGGCTACACCTTC. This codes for CASSPPNGGGPGNYGYTF. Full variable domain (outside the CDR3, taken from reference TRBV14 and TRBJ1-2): EAGVTQFPSHSVIEKGQTVTLRCDPISGHDNLYWYRRVMGKEIKFLLHFVKESKQDESGMPNNRFLAERTGGTYSTLKVQPAELEDSGVYFCASSPPNGGGPGNYGYTFGSGTRLTVV.

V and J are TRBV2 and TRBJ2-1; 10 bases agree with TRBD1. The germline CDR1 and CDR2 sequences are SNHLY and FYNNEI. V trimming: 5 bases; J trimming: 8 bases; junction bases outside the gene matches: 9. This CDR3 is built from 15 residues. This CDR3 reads CASSYRDRGTDEQFF. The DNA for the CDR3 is TGTGCCAGCAGTTACCGGGACAGGGGTACCGATGAGCAGTTCTTC.

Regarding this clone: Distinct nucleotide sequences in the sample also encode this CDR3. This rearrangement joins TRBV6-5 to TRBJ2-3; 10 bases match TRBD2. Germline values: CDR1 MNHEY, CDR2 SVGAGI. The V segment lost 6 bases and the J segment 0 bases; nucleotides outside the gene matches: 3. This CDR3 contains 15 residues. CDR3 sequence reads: CASRRTSGSTDTQYF. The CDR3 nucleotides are TGTGCCAGCAGACGGACTAGCGGAAGCACAGATACGCAGTATTTT.

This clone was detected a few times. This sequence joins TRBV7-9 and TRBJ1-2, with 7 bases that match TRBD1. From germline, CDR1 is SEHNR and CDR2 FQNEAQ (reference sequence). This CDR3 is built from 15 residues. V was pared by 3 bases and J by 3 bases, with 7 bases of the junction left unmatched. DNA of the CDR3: TGTGCCAGCAGCTTTTTGGAAGGGGGCGACTATGGCTACACCTTC. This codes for CASSFLEGGDYGYTF.

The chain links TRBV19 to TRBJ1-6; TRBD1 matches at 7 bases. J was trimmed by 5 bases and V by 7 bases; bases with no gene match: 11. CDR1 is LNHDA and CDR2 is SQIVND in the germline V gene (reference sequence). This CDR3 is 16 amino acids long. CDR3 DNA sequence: TGTGCCAGTACAATACAGGGGTCCAGTAATAATTCACCCCTCCACTTT. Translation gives CASTIQGSSNNSPLHF.

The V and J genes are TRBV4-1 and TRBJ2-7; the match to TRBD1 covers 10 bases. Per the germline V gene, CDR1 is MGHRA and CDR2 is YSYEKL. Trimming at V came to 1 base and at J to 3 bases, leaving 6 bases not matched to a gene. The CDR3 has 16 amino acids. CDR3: CASSQADRGLIYEQYF. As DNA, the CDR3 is TGCGCCAGCAGCCAAGCCGACAGGGGGCTTATCTACGAGCAGTACTTC.